This passage covers 29 T cell receptor beta chains from one sample sequenced in a study of T cells in Graves' hyperthyroidism and ophthalmopathy. Amplification of TCR beta CDR3 regions was performed using RNA transcripts as template. First-round RT-PCR with HTBI primers amplified the TCR CDR3 region. Each CDR3 protein gets one entry after TCRdb re-called the multiplex PCR reads with MiXCR. The sample yields roughly 700,000 distinct CDR3 sequences, 14% seen once. Input material: blood. The receptor source for this set is a woman between 18 and 29 years old with Graves' hyperthyroidism.

This clonotype was recorded at least ten times. The rearrangement uses TRBV3-1 and TRBJ2-1, with 7 bases identical to TRBD2. With V trimmed by 1 base and J by 0 bases, 6 bases remained unmatched. Germline lookup yields CDR1 LGHDT and CDR2 YNNKEL (reference sequence). The CDR3 is 17 residues long. CDR3 bases: TGTGCCAGCAGCCAAGGGTTGCGGGAGAGCTCCTACAATGAGCAGTTCTTC. This gives the protein CASSQGLRESSYNEQFF.

This clonotype was observed at least ten times. V gene TRBV20-1 combines with J gene TRBJ2-1; 9 nucleotides match TRBD2. The germline V gene has CDR1 DFQATT and CDR2 SNEGSKA (reference sequence). The CDR3 sequence is 14 residues long. The J segment lost 4 bases and the V segment lost 6 bases, leaving 7 bases of the junction unmatched. CDR3: CSAGLAGAYNEQFF. The DNA for the CDR3 is TGCAGTGCCGGGTTAGCGGGGGCATACAATGAGCAGTTCTTC.

This chain links TRBV7-9 with TRBJ1-4; possible D gene TRBD1, 5 bases. The V end lost 4 bases, the J end lost 5 bases, and 11 bases lay between the germline ends. This CDR3 is 14 amino acids long. Germline CDR1 and CDR2: SEHNR and FQNEAQ (reference sequence). CDR3 DNA: TGTGCCAGCAGCTCCGGGACCAAAAATGAAAAACTGTTTTTT. This sequence encodes CASSSGTKNEKLFF.

This sequence joins TRBV29-1 and TRBJ1-5; D gene uncertain. Trimming took off 6 bases at V and 0 bases at J, with 6 bases between the two ends. CDR3 length equals 12 residues. CDR1 and CDR2 (germline): SQVTM, ANQGSEA. CDR3 residues: CSVRSSNQPQHF. CDR3 coding DNA: TGCAGCGTCCGTAGTAGCAATCAGCCCCAGCATTTT.

A few counts support this clonotype. The V gene is TRBV30, the J gene TRBJ2-1; tentatively, D is TRBD1 or TRBD2 (5 bases each). Looked up from germline, CDR1 is GTSNPN and CDR2 is SVGIG (reference sequence). CDR3 length equals 12 residues. V was trimmed by 2 bases and J by 15 bases, leaving 17 bases between them. Here the CDR3 reads CAWSKRGGEGFF. Written as DNA, the CDR3 is TGTGCCTGGAGTAAAAGGGGCGGAGAGGGGTTCTTC.

Comment on this clonotype: A much larger clonotype is one base distant, so this may be a read error. V and J are TRBV30 and TRBJ1-2, with no clear D. Trimming took 6 bases from V and 2 from J, leaving 16 bases between them. The CDR3 spans 14 residues. Germline V gives CDR1 GTSNPN, CDR2 SVGIG (reference sequence). CDR3 residues: CACPSREANYGYTF. In DNA form, the CDR3 reads TGTGCCTGTCCCTCGCGCGAAGCCAACTATGGCTACACCTTC.

This clonotype was recorded many times. The chain uses TRBV7-3 and TRBJ2-7; TRBD1 matches 7 bases. Losses at the gene ends were 4 bases for V and 5 bases for J; bases not matched to a gene: 5. The CDR3 extends over 13 amino acids. The V gene's germline CDR1 is SGHTA and CDR2 FQGTGA. This CDR3 reads CASSSGGQDEQYF. The CDR3 coding sequence is TGTGCCAGCAGCTCAGGGGGACAAGACGAGCAGTACTTC.

Only a few counts were recorded for this clonotype. J is TRBJ2-3 and V is TRBV28; D gene ambiguous. Trimming left V 5 bases short and J 6 bases short, with 6 bases between. The germline V gene encodes CDR1 MDHEN and CDR2 SYDVKM. CDR3 length equals 11 residues. The CDR3 sequence is CASSTKDTQYF. CDR3 DNA: TGTGCCAGCAGTACTAAGGATACGCAGTATTTT.

In this sample, this clonotype turned up many times. The chain links TRBV28 to TRBJ2-1; 10 bases agree with TRBD1. The V gene's germline CDR1 is MDHEN and CDR2 SYDVKM. J was trimmed by 7 bases and V by 2 bases; bases with no gene match: 8. The CDR3 is made up of 16 amino acids. In nucleotides, the CDR3 is TGTGCCAGCAGTTTAGGGTCGGGACAGGGGAGGAATGAGCAGTTCTTC. Translating gives CASSLGSGQGRNEQFF.

This clonotype has ten or more counts. The J gene is TRBJ2-7, the V gene TRBV6-5; D is undetermined. V shed 0 bases and J shed 2 bases, with 8 bases lying between them. The germline V gene encodes CDR1 MNHEY and CDR2 SVGAGI. This CDR3 region has 14 residues. The CDR3 is CASSYSDAAYEQYF. CDR3 coding DNA: TGTGCCAGCAGTTACTCGGACGCAGCCTACGAGCAGTACTTC.

The table lists this clonotype with many counts. V gene TRBV6-1 combines with J gene TRBJ1-5; D may be TRBD1 (5 bases). There are 15 residues in the CDR3. CDR1 is MNHNS, CDR2 SASEGT, per germline. V was clipped by 4 bases and J by 5 bases, with 15 bases between them. CDR3 sequence reads: CASSGGGPGDQPQHF. CDR3 coding DNA: TGTGCCAGCAGTGGGGGGGGACCTGGAGATCAGCCCCAGCATTTT.

This clonotype was seen at least ten times. The chain carries TRBV3-1 and TRBJ1-2; D perhaps matches TRBD1 (5 bases). The CDR3 sequence is 12 residues long. Germline V gene data show CDR1 as LGHDT and CDR2 as YNNKEL (reference sequence). The V end was cut by 6 bases, the J end by 8 bases, with 13 bases between. CDR3 amino acids: CASSLAAGGYTF. For the CDR3, the DNA is TGTGCCAGCAGTTTGGCGGCAGGGGGCTACACCTTC.

This clonotype was recorded at least ten times. V is TRBV7-9 and J is TRBJ2-5; 8 bases are a match to TRBD1. With 5 bases clipped from V and 5 bases from J, the junction kept 10 bases outside the gene matches. Germline CDR1 and CDR2: SEHNR and FQNEAQ (reference sequence). The CDR3 covers 15 residues. The chain's CDR3 is CASSETGESWETQYF. CDR3 DNA sequence: TGTGCCAGCAGCGAGACAGGGGAGTCGTGGGAGACCCAGTACTTC.

This clonotype was observed at least ten times. The V gene is TRBV20-1, the J gene TRBJ2-7; D perhaps matches TRBD1 (6 bases). Trimming stripped 0 bases from V and 2 bases from J, with 14 bases between. The CDR3 totals 15 residues. Looked up from germline, CDR1 is DFQATT and CDR2 is SNEGSKA (reference sequence). The CDR3 DNA follows: TGCAGTGCTAGAGATCGGCAGGGGAGAACCTACGAGCAGTACTTC. Protein: CSARDRQGRTYEQYF.

This chain uses TRBV7-2 with TRBJ2-1, with a tentative D call TRBD2 (7 bases). Germline values: CDR1 SGHTA, CDR2 FQGNSA. The ends were cut back, 5 bases at V and 8 bases at J, with 22 bases in the middle. The CDR3 sequence is 16 residues long. The CDR3 reads CASSPGGAGARDEQFF. The CDR3 DNA reads TGTGCCAGCAGCCCTGGGGGTGCGGGGGCCCGGGATGAGCAGTTCTTC.

The rearrangement uses TRBV4-1 and TRBJ2-7; D is perhaps TRBD2 (6 bases). Per germline, CDR1 MGHRA and CDR2 YSYEKL. Trimming pared 0 bases from V and 2 bases from J, leaving 17 bases between. The CDR3 has 17 amino acids. The CDR3 DNA is TGCGCCAGCAGCCAAGATCTGGAACGGGAGACCCCCTACGAGCAGTACTTC. Protein product: CASSQDLERETPYEQYF.

This clonotype was seen only a few times. The chain links TRBV2 to TRBJ2-7, with 11 bases fitting TRBD1. The ends lost 2 bases at V and 5 bases at J; junction bases unmatched: 2. There are 14 residues in the CDR3. From germline, CDR1 is SNHLY and CDR2 FYNNEI. DNA of the CDR3: TGTGCCAGCAGTGAAAGGGACAGGGGGGACGAGCAGTACTTC. Amino acids: CASSERDRGDEQYF.

The chain joins TRBV9 to TRBJ1-1; D is possibly TRBD1 (5 bases). CDR1 is SGDLS and CDR2 is YYNGEE in the germline V gene. This CDR3 has 14 residues. V was trimmed by 4 bases and J by 6 bases, leaving 16 bases between them. The CDR3 here is CASSFRDRSAEAFF. The CDR3 region has the DNA TGTGCCAGCAGCTTCCGGGACCGATCTGCTGAAGCTTTCTTT.

The V call is TRBV19, the J call TRBJ2-1, with D possibly being TRBD1 (5 bases). Germline loops: CDR1 LNHDA, CDR2 SQIVND (reference sequence). CDR3 size: 15 residues. Trimming left V 3 bases short and J 6 bases short, with 15 bases between. This CDR3 reads CASSIETLDSNEQFF. The CDR3 DNA is TGTGCCAGTAGTATTGAGACACTCGACAGCAATGAGCAGTTCTTC.

This clonotype has ten or more counts. An end of the junction does not agree with germline; a read error may underlie this. The rearrangement links TRBV6-1 to TRBJ1-1; no firm D call. CDR3 size: 17 residues. Germline V CDR1 and CDR2: MNHNS, SASEGT. CDR3 loop: CASSYLEQSYENPEAFF. In DNA, the CDR3 is TGTGCCAGCAGTTATTTGGAACAATCCTATGAGAACCCTGAAGCTTTCTTT.

This clonotype was picked up many times. The CDR3 loop is CASSLVGQVYGYTF. The CDR3 DNA sequence: TGTGCCAGCAGTTTAGTCGGACAGGTCTATGGCTACACCTTC. The chain links TRBV28 to TRBJ1-2; 7 bases line up with TRBD1. The germline V gene has CDR1 MDHEN and CDR2 SYDVKM. The CDR3 runs 14 residues. V was pared by 2 bases and J by 4 bases, with 4 bases of the junction left unmatched.

CDR3 sequence reads: CASSWGLASTDTQYF. In nucleotides, the CDR3 is TGCGCCAGCAGCTGGGGACTAGCGAGCACAGATACGCAGTATTTT. The rearrangement joins TRBV5-1 to TRBJ2-3; 10 bases are a match to TRBD2. The CDR3 is made up of 15 amino acids. Unmatched junction bases numbered 1, after V lost 3 bases and J lost 0 bases. Germline CDR1 SGHRS, CDR2 YFSETQ.

The CDR3 loop reads CASSEWQGTNYGYTF. The CDR3 DNA sequence: TGTGCCAGCAGTGAATGGCAGGGTACCAACTATGGCTACACCTTC. The chain carries TRBV6-1 and TRBJ1-2, with D possibly being TRBD1 (5 bases). Germline lookup yields CDR1 MNHNS and CDR2 SASEGT. This CDR3 spans 15 amino acids. Deletions cut 2 bases from V and 2 bases from J, with 12 bases between.

On this clonotype: It may be a read error: a sequence one base away is much more abundant. This chain connects TRBV3-1 to TRBJ2-7; TRBD2 aligns across 8 bases. V lost 4 bases to trimming and J lost 4 bases; unmatched junction nucleotides: 12. Germline V gives CDR1 LGHDT, CDR2 YNNKEL (reference sequence). This CDR3 has 16 amino acids. The DNA for the CDR3 is TGTGCCAGCAGCCTCCGAACGAGGACTAGCATATACGAGCAGTACTTC. This translates into CASSLRTRTSIYEQYF.

V and J are TRBV6-5 and TRBJ1-5; no clear D gene. Trimming took 2 bases from V and 5 from J, leaving 13 bases between them. The CDR3 is 15 amino acids. Germline CDR1 MNHEY, CDR2 SVGAGI. CDR3 sequence: CASSYVQARHQPQHF. The CDR3 bases are TGTGCCAGCAGTTACGTACAAGCCCGTCATCAGCCCCAGCATTTT.

This clonotype has just a few counts. J is TRBJ2-3 and V is TRBV7-2; tentative D call: TRBD2 (6 bases). Per germline, CDR1 SGHTA and CDR2 FQGNSA. The CDR3 extends over 17 amino acids. V was cut by 0 bases and J by 4 bases, with 17 bases left in between. The CDR3 loop is CASSLAPAGSGPDTQYF. The CDR3 DNA reads as TGTGCCAGCAGCTTAGCGCCGGCGGGAAGCGGCCCAGATACGCAGTATTTT.

This clonotype was recorded at least ten times. The chain recombines TRBV7-8 with TRBJ2-1; D ambiguous. V was pared by 4 bases and J by 0 bases, with 13 bases between. Germline V gene lookup returns CDR1 SGHVS and CDR2 FQNEAQ. There are 16 residues in the CDR3. The CDR3: CASSYPGLSSYNEQFF. The CDR3 bases are TGTGCCAGCAGCTACCCGGGCCTAAGCTCCTACAATGAGCAGTTCTTC. The full variable domain, rest sourced from reference TRBV7-8 and TRBJ2-1, is GAGVSQSPRYKVAKRGQDVALRCDPISGHVSLFWYQQALGQGPEFLTYFQNEAQLDKSGLPSDRFFAERPEGSVSTLKIQRTQQEDSAVYLCASSYPGLSSYNEQFFGPGTRLTVL.

This clonotype was detected ten times or more. Compared with germline, one end of the junction differs, possibly owing to a read error. This chain's CDR3 is CASSEGTAKAFF. As DNA, the CDR3 is TGTGCCAGCAGCGAAGGGACAGCTAAAGCTTTCTTT. The gene calls are TRBV6-1 and TRBJ1-1; 7 nucleotides agree with TRBD1. CDR3 length: 12 amino acids. Germline lookup yields CDR1 MNHNS and CDR2 SASEGT.

This clonotype appeared many times. The chain links TRBV5-1 to TRBJ2-1; 8 positions agree with TRBD1. Germline loops: CDR1 SGHRS, CDR2 YFSETQ. V lost 1 base and J lost 9; bases outside the gene matches: 12. The CDR3 sequence is 16 residues long. CDR3 coding DNA: TGCGCCAGCAGCTTGCTCGCACAGGGGGATAGAGGTGAGCAGTTCTTC. Translation: CASSLLAQGDRGEQFF. The whole variable domain, filled in from reference TRBV5-1 and TRBJ2-1, reads KAGVTQTPRYLIKTRGQQVTLSCSPISGHRSVSWYQQTPGQGLQFLFEYFSETQRNKGNFPGRFSGRQFSNSRSEMNVSTLELGDSALYLCASSLLAQGDRGEQFFGPGTRLTVL.